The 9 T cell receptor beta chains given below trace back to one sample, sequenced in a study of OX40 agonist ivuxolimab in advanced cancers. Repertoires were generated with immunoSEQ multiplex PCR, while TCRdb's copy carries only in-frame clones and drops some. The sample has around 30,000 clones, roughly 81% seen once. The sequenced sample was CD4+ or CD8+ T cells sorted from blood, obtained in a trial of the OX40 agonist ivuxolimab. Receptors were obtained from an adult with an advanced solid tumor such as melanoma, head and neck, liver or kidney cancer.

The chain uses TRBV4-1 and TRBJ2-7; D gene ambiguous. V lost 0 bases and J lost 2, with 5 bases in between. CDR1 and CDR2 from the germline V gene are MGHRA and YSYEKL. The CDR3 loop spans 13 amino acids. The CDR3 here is CASSQDKTYEQYF. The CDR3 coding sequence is TGCGCCAGCAGCCAAGACAAGACCTACGAGCAGTACTTC.

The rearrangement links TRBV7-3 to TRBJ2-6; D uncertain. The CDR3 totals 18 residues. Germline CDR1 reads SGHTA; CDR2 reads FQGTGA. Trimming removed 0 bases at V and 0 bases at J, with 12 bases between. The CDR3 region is CASSLTGGVHSGANVLTF. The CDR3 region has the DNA TGTGCCAGCAGCTTAACAGGTGGGGTTCACTCTGGGGCCAACGTCCTGACTTTC. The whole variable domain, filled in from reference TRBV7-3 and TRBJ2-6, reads GAGVSQTPSNKVTEKGKYVELRCDPISGHTALYWYRQSLGQGPEFLIYFQGTGAADDSGLPNDRFFAVRPEGSVSTLKIQRTERGDSAVYLCASSLTGGVHSGANVLTFGAGSRLTVL.

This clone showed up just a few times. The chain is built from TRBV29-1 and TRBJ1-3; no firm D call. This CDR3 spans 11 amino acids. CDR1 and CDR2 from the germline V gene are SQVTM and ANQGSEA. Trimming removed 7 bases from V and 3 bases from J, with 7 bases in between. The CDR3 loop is CSALLGNTIYF. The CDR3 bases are TGCAGCGCCCTACTTGGAAACACCATATATTTT. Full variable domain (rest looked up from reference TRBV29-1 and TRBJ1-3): SAVISQKPSRDICQRGTSLTIQCQVDSQVTMMFWYRQQPGQSLTLIATANQGSEATYESGFVIDKFPISRPNLTFSTLTVSNMSPEDSSIYLCSALLGNTIYFGEGSWLTVV.

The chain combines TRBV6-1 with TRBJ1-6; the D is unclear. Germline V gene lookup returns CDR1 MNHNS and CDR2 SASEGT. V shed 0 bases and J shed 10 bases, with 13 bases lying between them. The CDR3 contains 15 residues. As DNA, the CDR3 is TGTGCCAGCAGTGAAGCCCGACTAATAGGATCACCCCTCCACTTT. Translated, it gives CASSEARLIGSPLHF.

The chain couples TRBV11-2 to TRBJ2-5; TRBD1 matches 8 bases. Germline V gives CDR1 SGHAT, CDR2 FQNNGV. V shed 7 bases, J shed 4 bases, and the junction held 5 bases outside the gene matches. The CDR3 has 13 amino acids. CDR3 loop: CASTLDRGETQYF. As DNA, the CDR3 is TGTGCCAGCACCCTTGACAGGGGAGAGACCCAGTACTTC.

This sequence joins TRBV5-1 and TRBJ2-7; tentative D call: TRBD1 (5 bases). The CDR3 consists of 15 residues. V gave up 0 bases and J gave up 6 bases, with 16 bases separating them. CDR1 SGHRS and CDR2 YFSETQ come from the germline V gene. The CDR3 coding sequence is TGCGCCAGCAGCTTGGCCGGGTCGATCCAGGGCGAGCAGTACTTC. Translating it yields CASSLAGSIQGEQYF.

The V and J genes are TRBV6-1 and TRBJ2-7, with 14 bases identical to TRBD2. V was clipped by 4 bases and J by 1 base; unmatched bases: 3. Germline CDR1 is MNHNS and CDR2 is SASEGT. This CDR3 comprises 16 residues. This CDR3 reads CASSAGTSGGSYEQYF. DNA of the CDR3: TGTGCCAGCAGTGCAGGGACTAGCGGGGGTTCCTACGAGCAGTACTTC.

The CDR3 here is CAISGLGLAVTDTQYF. CDR3 DNA sequence: TGTGCCATCAGTGGACTGGGACTAGCGGTCACAGATACGCAGTATTTT. This chain uses TRBV10-3 with TRBJ2-3; 11 positions match TRBD2. The germline V gene encodes CDR1 ENHRY and CDR2 SYGVKD. The CDR3 sequence is 16 residues long. V gave up 4 bases and J gave up 2 bases; unmatched junction bases: 5.

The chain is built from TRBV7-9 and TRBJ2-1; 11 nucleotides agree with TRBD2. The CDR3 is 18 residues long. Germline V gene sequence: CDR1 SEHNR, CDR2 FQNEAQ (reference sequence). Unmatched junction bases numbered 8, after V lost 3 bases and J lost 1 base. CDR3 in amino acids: CASSFLGLAGSSYNEQFF. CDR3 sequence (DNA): TGTGCCAGCAGCTTCCTCGGACTAGCGGGTTCATCCTACAATGAGCAGTTCTTC. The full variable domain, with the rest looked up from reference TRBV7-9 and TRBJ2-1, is DTGVSQNPRHKITKRGQNVTFRCDPISEHNRLYWYRQTLGQGPEFLTYFQNEAQLEKSRLLSDRFSAERPKGSFSTLEIQRTEQGDSAMYLCASSFLGLAGSSYNEQFFGPGTRLTVL.